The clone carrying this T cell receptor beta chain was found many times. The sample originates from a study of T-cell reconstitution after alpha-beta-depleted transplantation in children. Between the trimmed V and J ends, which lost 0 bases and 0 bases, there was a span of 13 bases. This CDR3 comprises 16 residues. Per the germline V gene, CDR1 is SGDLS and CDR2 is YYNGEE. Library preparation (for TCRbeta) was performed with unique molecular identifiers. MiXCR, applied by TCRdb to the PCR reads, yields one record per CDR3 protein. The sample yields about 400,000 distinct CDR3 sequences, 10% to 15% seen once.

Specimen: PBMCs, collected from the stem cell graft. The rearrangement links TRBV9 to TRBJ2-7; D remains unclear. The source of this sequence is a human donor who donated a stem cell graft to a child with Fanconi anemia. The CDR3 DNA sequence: TGTGCCAGCAGCGTAGAGGCCCAACCTAGCTCCTACGAGCAGTACTTC. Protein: CASSVEAQPSSYEQYF.